This paragraph covers one T cell receptor (beta chain) sequence. The antigen is undetermined. Germline V gene sequence: CDR1 SGHNT, CDR2 YENEEA. The V gene lost 3 bases and the J gene lost 4 bases, with 12 bases spanning the gap. The CDR3 sequence is 15 residues long. The data are from a study of cytomegalovirus exposure and HLA in healthy donors. Study-level results: Association of under 20,000 TCR beta sequences with HLA alleles was found at 0.05 false discovery rate in a later analysis. Later analysis demonstrated an association between a missense DCLRE1C variant and TCR beta V- and J-gene trimming. A later analysis found most CMV-associated TCR beta chains apparently HLA-restricted.

The primer mix had 60 Vbeta and 13 Jbeta primers. Generated by immunoSEQ multiplex PCR, the TCRdb table keeps only in-frame clones and is missing some. The repertoire holds about 130,000 clones, with 75% to 90% as singletons. The gene calls are TRBV11-3 and TRBJ2-2; D is possibly TRBD1 (6 bases). The sequenced sample was PBMCs. The source is a man aged 40-55 years in good health and CMV-seronegative. The CDR3 region is CASSFGTGFTGELFF. The CDR3, as DNA: TGTGCCAGCAGCTTTGGAACAGGGTTCACCGGGGAGCTGTTTTTT.